The 10 T cell receptor beta chains listed next were all sequenced from one sample in a study of cytomegalovirus exposure and HLA in healthy donors. With 60 Vbeta and 13 Jbeta primers, the PCR was carried out. This table comes from immunoSEQ multiplex PCR, and its TCRdb copy is limited to in-frame clones, with some not included. The sample includes 150,000 to 200,000 clones, 80% of them seen just once. Sequencing input: PBMCs. The receptors derive from a man aged 18-30 years in good health and CMV-seropositive.

The chain uses TRBV11-2 and TRBJ1-5; D is undetermined. The CDR3 is 13 residues long. Germline CDR1 SGHAT, CDR2 FQNNGV. V was pared by 1 base and J by 7 bases, with 8 bases between. CDR3 coding DNA: TGTGCCAGCAGCTTAGGTGTACAGCAGCCCCAGCATTTT. Its translation: CASSLGVQQPQHF.

The chain couples TRBV5-6 to TRBJ1-3; 7 bases map to TRBD1. The germline V gene encodes CDR1 SGHDT and CDR2 YYEEEE. The CDR3 is 16 residues long. Trimming cost V 1 base and J 0 bases; bases outside gene matches: 4. CDR3 region: CASSLWTGHSGNTIYF. In nucleotides, the CDR3 is TGTGCCAGCAGCTTGTGGACAGGCCACTCTGGAAACACCATATATTTT.

The chain couples TRBV29-1 to TRBJ2-2; D perhaps matches TRBD2 (6 bases). The CDR3 is 15 amino acids. V lost 4 bases and J 5 bases, leaving 17 bases between the germline ends. Germline V gene data show CDR1 as SQVTM and CDR2 as ANQGSEA. As DNA, the CDR3 is TGCAGCGTTGCATTTCCCGGGGGATTTACCGGGGAGCTGTTTTTT. The encoded protein is CSVAFPGGFTGELFF.

This sequence joins TRBV2 and TRBJ1-2; 7 bases align to TRBD1. The CDR3 spans 14 residues. With V trimmed by 6 bases and J by 2 bases, 6 bases remained unmatched. The germline V gene has CDR1 SNHLY and CDR2 FYNNEI. The DNA for the CDR3 is TGTGCCAGCAGGGAGACAGGGACAAACTATGGCTACACCTTC. This gives the protein CASRETGTNYGYTF.

Notes on this clone: One end of the junction does not line up with germline, which may come from a read error. The gene calls are TRBV7-9 and TRBJ2-7; D is uncertain. The germline V gene encodes CDR1 SEHNR and CDR2 FQNEAQ (reference sequence). This CDR3 contains 15 residues. CDR3 coding DNA: TGTTCCAGCAGCTTAGATTACCCCCGCGGCTACGAGCAGTACTTC. As protein: CSSSLDYPRGYEQYF.

The DNA for the CDR3 is TGTGCCATCAGTGAGCCGGGACAGGGTCAACATACGCAGTATTTT. Amino acids: CAISEPGQGQHTQYF. This chain links TRBV10-3 with TRBJ2-3; 9 nucleotides align to TRBD1. Trimming cost V 2 bases and J 7 bases; bases outside gene matches: 7. This CDR3 has 15 residues. Germline CDR1 reads ENHRY; CDR2 reads SYGVKD.

V gene TRBV13 combines with J gene TRBJ1-4; TRBD1 matches 12 bases. CDR3 length: 15 amino acids. J lost 7 bases, V lost 5 bases, and 5 bases had no gene match. Germline values: CDR1 PRHDT, CDR2 FYEKMQ (reference sequence). CDR3 coding DNA: TGTGCCAGCAGCATGGGGACAGGGGGCCGTGAAAAACTGTTTTTT. Its translation: CASSMGTGGREKLFF.

This chain links TRBV29-1 with TRBJ2-3, with 8 bases aligning to TRBD1. This CDR3 comprises 15 residues. V lost 4 bases and J lost 5; bases outside the gene matches: 11. Germline CDR1 and CDR2: SQVTM and ANQGSEA. The CDR3 sequence is CSVGVRTGFGDTQYF. The DNA of the CDR3 is TGCAGCGTTGGGGTCCGGACAGGGTTCGGAGATACGCAGTATTTT.

This rearrangement joins TRBV6-5 to TRBJ2-6, with D perhaps matching TRBD2 (5 bases). The CDR3 has 14 amino acids. In germline, CDR1 is MNHEY, CDR2 SVGAGI. The V and J ends lost 4 bases and 1 base respectively, with 5 bases between them. DNA for the CDR3: TGTGCCAGCAGTTCGGGATCTGGGGCCAACGTCCTGACTTTC. Its translation: CASSSGSGANVLTF.

V and J are TRBV5-4 and TRBJ2-3; the D is unclear. V shed 5 bases and J shed 3 bases, with 16 bases lying between them. The length of the CDR3 is 15 residues. Germline loops: CDR1 SGHNT, CDR2 YYREEE (reference sequence). This CDR3 is CASRSRGVVTDTQYF. The CDR3 DNA reads as TGTGCCAGCAGGTCGAGAGGAGTCGTTACAGATACGCAGTATTTT. Variable domain in full (rest from reference TRBV5-4 and TRBJ2-3): ETGVTQSPTHLIKTRGQQVTLRCSSQSGHNTVSWYQQALGQGPQFIFQYYREEENGRGNFPPRFSGLQFPNYSSELNVNALELDDSALYLCASRSRGVVTDTQYFGPGTRLTVL.